This T cell receptor (beta chain) was sequenced in a study of blood T cell repertoires in COVID-19. Source study methods: Reference gene primers were amplified, and this amplification served to estimate nucleated cell counts. Assay: immunoSEQ multiplex PCR; the TCRdb copy retains only in-frame clones and omits some. That table furnishes V, J and clone size, whereas the DNA furnished D and trimming. This sample carries 200,000 to 300,000 clones, 80% to 95% of them seen once, and the ten largest clones take around 0.83%. The source of this sequence is a man aged 25-45 years with COVID-19, enrolled during active disease. Sequencing used peripheral blood.

The CDR3 loop is CASSRTGGSSNEKLFF. The CDR3 DNA follows: TGTGCCAGCAGCCGGACAGGGGGCTCATCTAATGAAAAACTGTTTTTT. The genes are TRBV11-2 and TRBJ1-4; 11 bases agree with TRBD1. V shed 5 bases and J 3 bases; nucleotides not matched to a gene: 5. The CDR3 extends over 16 amino acids. The germline V gene encodes CDR1 SGHAT and CDR2 FQNNGV. Full variable domain (remainder filled in from reference TRBV11-2 and TRBJ1-4): EAGVAQSPRYKIIEKRQSVAFWCNPISGHATLYWYQQILGQGPKLLIQFQNNGVVDDSQLPKDRFSAERLKGVDSTLKIQPAKLEDSAVYLCASSRTGGSSNEKLFFGSGTQLSVL.